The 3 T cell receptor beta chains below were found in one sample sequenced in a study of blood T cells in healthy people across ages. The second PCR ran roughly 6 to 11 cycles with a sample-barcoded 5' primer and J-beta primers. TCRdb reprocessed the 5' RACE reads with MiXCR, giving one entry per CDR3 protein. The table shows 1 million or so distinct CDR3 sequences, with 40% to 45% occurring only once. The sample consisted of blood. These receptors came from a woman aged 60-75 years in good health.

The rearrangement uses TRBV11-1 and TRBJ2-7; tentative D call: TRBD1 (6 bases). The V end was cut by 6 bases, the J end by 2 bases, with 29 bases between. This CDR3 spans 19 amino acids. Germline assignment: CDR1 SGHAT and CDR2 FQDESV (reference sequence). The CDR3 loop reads CASSHPRPPQGPRTYEQYF. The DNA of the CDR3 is TGTGCCAGCAGTCATCCTCGGCCCCCACAGGGCCCCCGCACCTACGAGCAGTACTTC.

This CDR3 is CASSGRQGGGTDTQYF. CDR3 DNA: TGTGCCAGCAGCGGACGACAGGGCGGGGGCACAGATACGCAGTATTTT. The chain employs TRBV4-2 and TRBJ2-3, with D possibly matching TRBD1 (7 bases). The V gene lost 5 bases and the J gene lost 1 base, with 16 bases spanning the gap. Germline CDR1 and CDR2: LGHNA and YNFKEQ. CDR3 size: 16 residues.

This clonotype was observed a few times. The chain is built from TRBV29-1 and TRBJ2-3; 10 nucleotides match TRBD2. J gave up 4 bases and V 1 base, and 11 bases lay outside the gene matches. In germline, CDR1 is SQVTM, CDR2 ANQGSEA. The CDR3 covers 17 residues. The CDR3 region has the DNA TGCAGCGTTGAAGCCCTTCTAGCGGGAGAGGGCGCAGATACGCAGTATTTT. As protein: CSVEALLAGEGADTQYF.